This TCR beta chain was observed in a study of graft-versus-host responses after intestinal transplantation. As for the study in general: For approximately three years after anti-thymocyte globulin induction, all recipients took tacrolimus and steroids.

The CDR3 loop spans 15 amino acids. The V gene end was trimmed by 3 bases and the J gene end by 2 bases; junction bases not matched to a gene: 7. Germline V lookup: CDR1 SGHRS, CDR2 YFSETQ. With respect to this clone: Its antigen is as yet unknown.

Libraries were prepared by immunoSEQ multiplex PCR; TCRdb keeps only in-frame clonotypes and omits some of them. The sample has 75,000 to 90,000 clones; approximately 88% are singletons. The chain recombines TRBV5-1 with TRBJ2-5; TRBD1 matches 7 bases. The starting material was unstimulated CD4+ T cells sorted from spleen or lymph node cells, obtained before intestinal transplant. This receptor was obtained from a human donor who received an intestinal transplant. CDR3 amino acids: CASSSADRVQETQYF. The CDR3, as DNA: TGCGCCAGCAGCTCCGCAGACAGGGTTCAAGAGACCCAGTACTTC.